The 10 T cell receptor beta chains presented below share a single source sample, sequenced in a study of graft-versus-host responses after intestinal transplantation. Libraries were prepared by immunoSEQ multiplex PCR; TCRdb keeps only in-frame clonotypes and omits some of them. The sample lists tens of thousands of clones, roughly 91% occurring once. These receptors have no known antigen. The sequencing here drew on unstimulated CD8+ T cells sorted from spleen or lymph node cells, taken before intestinal transplant. These TCRs come from a human donor who received an intestinal transplant.

This chain joins TRBV27 and TRBJ2-2, with D tentatively TRBD1 (5 bases). CDR3 size: 17 residues. V was cut by 1 base and J by 4 bases, with 16 bases left in between. From germline, CDR1 is MNHEY and CDR2 SMNVEV (reference sequence). The DNA of the CDR3 is TGTGCCAGCAGTTTATATGACCCCAGGGAATCCACCGGGGAGCTGTTTTTT. It is translated as CASSLYDPRESTGELFF.

This clone has a single count. The genes are TRBV27 and TRBJ1-2; D perhaps matches TRBD1 (6 bases). The CDR3 has 14 amino acids. The V gene lost 4 bases and the J gene lost 6 bases, with 15 bases spanning the gap. Germline CDR1 is MNHEY and CDR2 is SMNVEV (reference sequence). The CDR3 nucleotides read TGTGCCAGCAGTTCGGCAGGGGAAGGGAATGGCTACACCTTC. Protein sequence: CASSSAGEGNGYTF.

The chain couples TRBV4-2 to TRBJ2-7; 8 bases map to TRBD2. The CDR3 extends over 18 amino acids. Unmatched junction bases numbered 15, after V lost 4 bases and J lost 1 base. Germline V gene data show CDR1 as LGHNA and CDR2 as YNFKEQ. CDR3 in DNA: TGTGCCAGCAGCCTCGAATATCCAGGCGGGGGGCCTTCCTACGAGCAGTACTTC. It is translated as CASSLEYPGGGPSYEQYF.

The chain uses TRBV7-9 and TRBJ2-2, with D tentatively TRBD1 (5 bases). V shed 2 bases and J shed 1 base, with 11 bases lying between them. Germline CDR1 and CDR2: SEHNR and FQNEAQ (reference sequence). The CDR3 runs to 16 residues. The CDR3 loop reads CASSLYRTVNTGELFF. The CDR3 DNA sequence: TGTGCCAGCAGCTTATACAGGACGGTGAACACCGGGGAGCTGTTTTTT.

The V and J genes are TRBV12-5 and TRBJ1-3; D is unresolved. The V end was cut by 1 base, the J end by 1 base, with 11 bases between. Germline V gene sequence: CDR1 LGHNT, CDR2 FRNRAP. The CDR3 contains 16 residues. DNA of the CDR3: TGTGCTAGTGGTTTGGGGAGGGAAATATCTGGAAACACCATATATTTT. It translates to CASGLGREISGNTIYF.

The chain couples TRBV4-1 to TRBJ2-1; 10 positions agree with TRBD2. The length of the CDR3 is 17 residues. CDR1 and CDR2 (germline): MGHRA, YSYEKL. J gave up 3 bases and V 4 bases, and 9 bases lay outside the gene matches. The CDR3 reads CASSLRSGREVYNEQFF. The CDR3 DNA follows: TGCGCCAGCAGCCTACGCAGCGGGAGGGAAGTCTACAATGAGCAGTTCTTC.

This clone has only one observation. This chain links TRBV4-1 with TRBJ1-5, with D maybe TRBD1 (5 bases). CDR1 is MGHRA, CDR2 YSYEKL, per germline. This CDR3 is built from 15 residues. Trimming cost V 4 bases and J 2 bases, with 12 bases left between them. CDR3 in DNA: TGCGCCAGCAGCCTTCGCGGGGGTGGCAATCAGCCCCAGCATTTT. Amino acids: CASSLRGGGNQPQHF.

This clone has only one observation. The rearrangement uses TRBV5-6 and TRBJ1-1; D gene ambiguous. The germline CDR1 and CDR2 sequences are SGHDT and YYEEEE. V was cut by 2 bases and J by 1 base, with 3 bases left in between. The CDR3 spans 12 residues. The CDR3 bases are TGTGCCAGCAGCTTCAGGAACACTGAAGCTTTCTTT. It yields the protein CASSFRNTEAFF.

V is TRBV19 and J is TRBJ2-5, with TRBD1 identical over 7 bases. Losses at the gene ends were 5 bases for V and 1 base for J; bases not matched to a gene: 7. The length of the CDR3 is 15 residues. The germline V gene encodes CDR1 LNHDA and CDR2 SQIVND (reference sequence). DNA for the CDR3: TGTGCCAGTAGTGGCCGGGACAGAGCCCAAGAGACCCAGTACTTC. Its protein product is CASSGRDRAQETQYF.

This clone was seen a single time. The chain is built from TRBV4-2 and TRBJ2-7; D call uncertain. The CDR3 is made up of 14 amino acids. CDR1 and CDR2 from the germline V gene are LGHNA and YNFKEQ. V shed 1 base and J shed 0 bases, with 7 bases lying between them. In DNA, the CDR3 is TGTGCCAGCAGCCAAGGTAGTTCCTCCTACGAGCAGTACTTC. It codes for CASSQGSSSYEQYF.